Below, one T cell receptor beta chain is given with its context. Per the germline V gene, CDR1 is LGHDT and CDR2 is YNNKEL (reference sequence). J lost 7 bases, V lost 2 bases, and 8 bases had no gene match. This CDR3 is 15 amino acids long. These data originate in a study of blood T cell repertoires in COVID-19. Repertoires were generated with immunoSEQ multiplex PCR, while TCRdb's copy carries only in-frame clones and drops some. This sample yields some 130,000 clones, of which around 86% are seen a single time; around 17% belongs to the top ten. The chain links TRBV3-1 (or the pseudogene TRBV3-2) to TRBJ2-7; TRBD2 matches 10 bases. The origin of this receptor is a woman between 45 and 65 years old who had recovered from COVID-19. Sequencing was carried out using peripheral blood. The CDR3 DNA reads TGTGCCAGCAGCCAATGGGGACTAGCGTTGGAAGAGCAGTACTTC. It yields the protein CASSQWGLALEEQYF.